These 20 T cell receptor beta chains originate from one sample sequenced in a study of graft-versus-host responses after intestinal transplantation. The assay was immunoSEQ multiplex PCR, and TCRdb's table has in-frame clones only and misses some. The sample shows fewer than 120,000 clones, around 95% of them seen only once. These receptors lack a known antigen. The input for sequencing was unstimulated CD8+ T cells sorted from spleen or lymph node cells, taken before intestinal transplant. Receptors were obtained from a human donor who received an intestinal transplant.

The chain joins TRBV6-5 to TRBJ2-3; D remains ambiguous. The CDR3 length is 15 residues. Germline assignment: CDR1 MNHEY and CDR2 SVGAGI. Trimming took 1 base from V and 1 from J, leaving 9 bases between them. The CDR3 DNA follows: TGTGCCAGCAGTTACTGGGAAAGGGGCACAGATACGCAGTATTTT. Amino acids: CASSYWERGTDTQYF.

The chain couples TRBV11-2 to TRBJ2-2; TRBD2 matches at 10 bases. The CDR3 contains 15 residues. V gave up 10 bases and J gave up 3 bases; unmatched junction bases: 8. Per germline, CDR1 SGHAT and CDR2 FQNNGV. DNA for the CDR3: TGTGCCATCCGGGGGCTAGCGGGAGACACCGGGGAGCTGTTTTTT. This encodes CAIRGLAGDTGELFF.

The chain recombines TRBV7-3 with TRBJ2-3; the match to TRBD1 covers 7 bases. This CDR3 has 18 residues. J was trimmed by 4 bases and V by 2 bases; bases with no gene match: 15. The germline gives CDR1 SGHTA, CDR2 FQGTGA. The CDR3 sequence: CASSLGPDREVDADTQYF. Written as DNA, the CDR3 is TGTGCCAGCAGCTTAGGACCAGACAGGGAAGTCGATGCAGATACGCAGTATTTT.

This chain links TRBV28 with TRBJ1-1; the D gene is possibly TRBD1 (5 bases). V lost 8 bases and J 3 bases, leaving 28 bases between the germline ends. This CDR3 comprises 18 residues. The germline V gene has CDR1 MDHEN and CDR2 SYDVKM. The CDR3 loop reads CASEREVSGERGYTEAFF. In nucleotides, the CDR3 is TGTGCCAGCGAAAGGGAGGTTTCGGGGGAAAGGGGTTACACTGAAGCTTTCTTT. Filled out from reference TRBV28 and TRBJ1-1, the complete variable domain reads DVKVTQSSRYLVKRTGEKVFLECVQDMDHENMFWYRQDPGLGLRLIYFSYDVKMKEKGDIPEGYSVSREKKERFSLILESASTNQTSMYLCASEREVSGERGYTEAFFGQGTRLTVV.

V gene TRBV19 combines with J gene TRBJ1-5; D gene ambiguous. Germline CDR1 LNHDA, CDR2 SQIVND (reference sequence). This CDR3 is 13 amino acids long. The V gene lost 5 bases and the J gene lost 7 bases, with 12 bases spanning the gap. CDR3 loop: CASSPTGGQPQHF. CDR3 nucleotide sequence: TGTGCCAGTAGTCCGACGGGAGGGCAGCCCCAGCATTTT.

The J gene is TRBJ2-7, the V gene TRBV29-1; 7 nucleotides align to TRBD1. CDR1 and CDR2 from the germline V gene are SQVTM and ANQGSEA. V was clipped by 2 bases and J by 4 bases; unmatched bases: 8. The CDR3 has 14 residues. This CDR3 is CSVEQGEKPYEQYF. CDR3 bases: TGCAGCGTTGAACAGGGGGAGAAACCGTACGAGCAGTACTTC.

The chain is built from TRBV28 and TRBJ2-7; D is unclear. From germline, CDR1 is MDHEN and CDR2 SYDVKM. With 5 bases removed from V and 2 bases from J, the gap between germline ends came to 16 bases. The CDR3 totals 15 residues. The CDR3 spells CASSTGFDIAYEQYF. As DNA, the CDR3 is TGTGCCAGCAGTACTGGATTCGACATCGCCTACGAGCAGTACTTC. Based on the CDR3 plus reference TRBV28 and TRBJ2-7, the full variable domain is DVKVTQSSRYLVKRTGEKVFLECVQDMDHENMFWYRQDPGLGLRLIYFSYDVKMKEKGDIPEGYSVSREKKERFSLILESASTNQTSMYLCASSTGFDIAYEQYFGPGTRLTVT.

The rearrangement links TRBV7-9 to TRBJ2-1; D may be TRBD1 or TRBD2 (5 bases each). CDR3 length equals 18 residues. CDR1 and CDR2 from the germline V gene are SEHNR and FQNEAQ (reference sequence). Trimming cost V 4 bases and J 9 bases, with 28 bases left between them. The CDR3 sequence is CASSSPVRGVRRSGEQFF. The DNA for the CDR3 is TGTGCCAGCAGCTCACCCGTGAGGGGAGTTAGACGATCTGGTGAGCAGTTCTTC.

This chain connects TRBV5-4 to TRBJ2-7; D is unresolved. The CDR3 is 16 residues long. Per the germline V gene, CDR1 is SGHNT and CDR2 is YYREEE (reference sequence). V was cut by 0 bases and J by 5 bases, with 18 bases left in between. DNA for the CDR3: TGTGCCAGCAGCTTGGCCGGGTTAGGGCGCCCCCACGAGCAGTACTTC. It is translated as CASSLAGLGRPHEQYF.

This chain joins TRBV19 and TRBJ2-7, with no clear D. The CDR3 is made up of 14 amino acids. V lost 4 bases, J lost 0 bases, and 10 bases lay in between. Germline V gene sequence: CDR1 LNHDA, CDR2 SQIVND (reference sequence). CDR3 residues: CASSKIWGSYEQYF. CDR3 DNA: TGTGCCAGTAGTAAGATATGGGGCTCCTACGAGCAGTACTTC.

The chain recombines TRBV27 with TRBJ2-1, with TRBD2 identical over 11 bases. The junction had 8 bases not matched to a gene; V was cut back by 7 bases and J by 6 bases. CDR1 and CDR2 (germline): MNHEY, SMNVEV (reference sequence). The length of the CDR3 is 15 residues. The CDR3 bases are TGTGCCAGCACTCCCTCCGGGACTAGCGGCAATGAGCAGTTCTTC. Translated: CASTPSGTSGNEQFF.

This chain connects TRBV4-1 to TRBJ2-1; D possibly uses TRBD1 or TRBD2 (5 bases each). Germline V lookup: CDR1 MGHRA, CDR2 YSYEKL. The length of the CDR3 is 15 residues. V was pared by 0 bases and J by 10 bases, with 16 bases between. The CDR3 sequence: CASSQDPGTTKEQFF. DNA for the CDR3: TGCGCCAGCAGCCAAGATCCAGGGACCACCAAGGAGCAGTTCTTC.

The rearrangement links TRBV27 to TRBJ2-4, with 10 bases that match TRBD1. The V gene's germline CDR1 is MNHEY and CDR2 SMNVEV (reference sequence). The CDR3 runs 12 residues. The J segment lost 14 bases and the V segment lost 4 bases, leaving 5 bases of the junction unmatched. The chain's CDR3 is CASSSRGTGEYF. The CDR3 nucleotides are TGTGCCAGCAGTTCTCGCGGGACAGGGGAGTACTTC.

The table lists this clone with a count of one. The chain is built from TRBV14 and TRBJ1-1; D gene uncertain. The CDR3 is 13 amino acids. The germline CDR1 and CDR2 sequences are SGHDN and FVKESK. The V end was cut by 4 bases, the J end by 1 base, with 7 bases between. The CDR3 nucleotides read TGTGCCAGCAGCCTCCCGGGGAACACTGAAGCTTTCTTT. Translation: CASSLPGNTEAFF.

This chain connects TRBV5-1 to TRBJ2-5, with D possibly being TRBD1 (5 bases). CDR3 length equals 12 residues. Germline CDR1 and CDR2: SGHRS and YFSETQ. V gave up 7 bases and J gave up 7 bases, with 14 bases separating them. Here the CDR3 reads CASDTGKGTQYF. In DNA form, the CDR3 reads TGCGCCAGCGACACAGGCAAGGGGACCCAGTACTTC. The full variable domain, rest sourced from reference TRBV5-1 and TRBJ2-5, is KAGVTQTPRYLIKTRGQQVTLSCSPISGHRSVSWYQQTPGQGLQFLFEYFSETQRNKGNFPGRFSGRQFSNSRSEMNVSTLELGDSALYLCASDTGKGTQYFGPGTRLLVL.

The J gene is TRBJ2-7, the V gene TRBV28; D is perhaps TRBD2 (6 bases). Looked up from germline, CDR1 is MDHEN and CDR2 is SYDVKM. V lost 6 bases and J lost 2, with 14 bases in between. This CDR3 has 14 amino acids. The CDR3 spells CASRRDSPTYEQYF. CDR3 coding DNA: TGTGCCAGCAGACGGGACTCCCCCACCTACGAGCAGTACTTC.

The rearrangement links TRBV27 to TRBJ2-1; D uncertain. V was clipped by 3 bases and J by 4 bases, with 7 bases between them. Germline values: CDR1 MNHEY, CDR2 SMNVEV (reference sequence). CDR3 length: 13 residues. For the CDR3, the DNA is TGTGCCAGCAGTTTTAACCGATACAATGAGCAGTTCTTC. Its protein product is CASSFNRYNEQFF.

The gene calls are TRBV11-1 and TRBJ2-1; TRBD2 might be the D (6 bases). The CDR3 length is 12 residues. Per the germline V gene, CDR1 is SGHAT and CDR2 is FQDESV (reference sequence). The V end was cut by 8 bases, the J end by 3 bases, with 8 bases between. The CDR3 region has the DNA TGTGCCAGCGAGCGGGTCTACAATGAGCAGTTCTTC. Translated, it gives CASERVYNEQFF. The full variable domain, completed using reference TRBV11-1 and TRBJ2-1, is EAEVAQSPRYKITEKSQAVAFWCDPISGHATLYWYRQILGQGPELLVQFQDESVVDDSQLPKDRFSAERLKGVDSTLKIQPAELGDSAMYLCASERVYNEQFFGPGTRLTVL.

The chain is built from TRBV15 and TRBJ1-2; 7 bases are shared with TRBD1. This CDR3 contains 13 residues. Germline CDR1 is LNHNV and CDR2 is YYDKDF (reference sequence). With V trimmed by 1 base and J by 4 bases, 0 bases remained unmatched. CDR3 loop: CATSRGTGYGYTF. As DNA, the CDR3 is TGTGCCACCAGCAGAGGGACAGGCTATGGCTACACCTTC.

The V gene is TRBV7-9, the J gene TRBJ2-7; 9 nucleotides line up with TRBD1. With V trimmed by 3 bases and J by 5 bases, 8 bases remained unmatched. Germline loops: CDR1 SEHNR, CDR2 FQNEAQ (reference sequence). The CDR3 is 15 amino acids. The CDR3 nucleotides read TGTGCCAGCAGCTTGGTGGACAGGGGAATGGACGAGCAGTACTTC. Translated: CASSLVDRGMDEQYF. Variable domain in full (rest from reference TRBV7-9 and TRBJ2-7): DTGVSQNPRHKITKRGQNVTFRCDPISEHNRLYWYRQTLGQGPEFLTYFQNEAQLEKSRLLSDRFSAERPKGSFSTLEIQRTEQGDSAMYLCASSLVDRGMDEQYFGPGTRLTVT.